These 11 T cell receptor beta chains share one sample of origin, sequenced in a study of T cell changes during pregnancy in multiple sclerosis. Measured with immunoSEQ multiplex PCR; TCRdb has only the in-frame clones, and not every one. This table has roughly 52,000 clones, approximately 94% appearing once. The sequenced sample was CD8+ T cells from peripheral blood mononuclear cells, obtained before pregnancy. Receptors were obtained from a female donor with multiple sclerosis, enrolled in a pregnancy study.

CDR3 sequence (DNA): TGTGCCTGGAGTGGGGGGGGACTAGCGACCGGGGAGCTGTTTTTT. This gives the protein CAWSGGGLATGELFF. The chain combines TRBV30 with TRBJ2-2; 10 bases agree with TRBD2. The junction had 4 bases not matched to a gene; V was cut back by 1 base and J by 5 bases. This CDR3 is 15 amino acids long. The germline V gene encodes CDR1 GTSNPN and CDR2 SVGIG (reference sequence).

The J gene is TRBJ2-7, the V gene TRBV10-2; 12 bases line up with TRBD1. The CDR3 sequence is 15 residues long. Losses at the gene ends were 5 bases for V and 6 bases for J; bases not matched to a gene: 8. The V gene's germline CDR1 is WSHSY and CDR2 SAAADI. In DNA form, the CDR3 reads TGCGCCAGCAGTCAACCGGGACAGGGGGCCTCCGAGCAGTACTTC. Translated: CASSQPGQGASEQYF.

This chain links TRBV5-1 with TRBJ1-6; no clear D gene. The CDR3 spans 17 residues. Trimming removed 0 bases from V and 4 bases from J, with 14 bases in between. Germline values: CDR1 SGHRS, CDR2 YFSETQ. Here the CDR3 DNA reads TGCGCCAGCAGCTTGGACTCCCTCGGTCGGTATAATTCACCCCTCCACTTT. It translates to CASSLDSLGRYNSPLHF.

The V call is TRBV9, the J call TRBJ2-1, with 11 nucleotides matching TRBD2. With V trimmed by 0 bases and J by 9 bases, 5 bases remained unmatched. This CDR3 contains 15 residues. Germline V gene data show CDR1 as SGDLS and CDR2 as YYNGEE. The CDR3 sequence: CASSVGLAGGVEQFF. DNA of the CDR3: TGTGCCAGCAGCGTAGGATTAGCGGGAGGGGTTGAGCAGTTCTTC.

The chain links TRBV19 to TRBJ2-3; D may be TRBD2 (6 bases). The CDR3 totals 13 residues. Deletions cut 6 bases from V and 3 bases from J, with 10 bases between. The germline V gene encodes CDR1 LNHDA and CDR2 SQIVND (reference sequence). The CDR3 reads CASSGSGTDTQYF. DNA of the CDR3: TGTGCCAGTAGCGGAAGCGGGACAGATACGCAGTATTTT.

This chain connects TRBV13 to TRBJ2-1, with 12 nucleotides matching TRBD2. Germline V gene data show CDR1 as PRHDT and CDR2 as FYEKMQ (reference sequence). The CDR3 is 14 amino acids. The ends lost 5 bases at V and 13 bases at J; junction bases unmatched: 9. The CDR3 sequence is CASSLLLAGGGQFF. The CDR3 nucleotides read TGTGCCAGCAGCCTCCTACTAGCGGGAGGCGGACAGTTCTTC.

This chain connects TRBV7-6 to TRBJ2-1, with 7 positions matching TRBD2. The trim removed 5 bases at V and 0 bases at J, leaving 7 bases unmatched. The CDR3 is 16 amino acids. Germline loops: CDR1 SGHVS, CDR2 FNYEAQ. CDR3 sequence (DNA): TGTGCCAGCAGCGTTACTAGCGAGAGCTCCTACAATGAGCAGTTCTTC. Translated: CASSVTSESSYNEQFF.

The chain is built from TRBV5-6 and TRBJ2-7; 7 nucleotides agree with TRBD1. The CDR3 has 16 amino acids. Germline trimming cut 4 bases from V and 2 bases from J; bases unmatched to any gene: 12. CDR1 is SGHDT, CDR2 YYEEEE, per germline. The CDR3 DNA sequence: TGTGCCAGCAGCCCCTGGACGACAGGGAGACCCTACGAGCAGTACTTC. Its translation: CASSPWTTGRPYEQYF.

The chain combines TRBV7-8 with TRBJ1-2; TRBD1 might be the D (5 bases). The V end was cut by 1 base, the J end by 4 bases, with 16 bases between. This CDR3 has 16 amino acids. The germline gives CDR1 SGHVS, CDR2 FQNEAQ. The CDR3 sequence is CASSLERTPKGYGYTF. The CDR3 DNA reads as TGTGCCAGCAGCTTAGAGAGGACACCCAAGGGCTATGGCTACACCTTC.

The table lists this clone with a count of one. The genes are TRBV6-4 and TRBJ2-7; a possible D gene is TRBD1 (6 bases). V was clipped by 11 bases and J by 3 bases, with 20 bases between them. Per germline, CDR1 MRHNA and CDR2 SNTAGT. The CDR3 length is 14 residues. The chain's CDR3 is CASHSSGTYYEQYF. CDR3 DNA sequence: TGTGCCTCCCATTCCTCCGGGACATACTACGAGCAGTACTTC.

This clone has just a few counts. Distinct nucleotide sequences in the sample also encode this CDR3. The chain combines TRBV6-1 with TRBJ1-1, with TRBD1 matching 10 bases. With 1 base clipped from V and 4 bases from J, the junction kept 0 bases outside the gene matches. Germline V gene lookup returns CDR1 MNHNS and CDR2 SASEGT. This CDR3 region has 14 residues. CDR3 in amino acids: CASSEGTGGTEAFF. CDR3 DNA sequence: TGTGCCAGCAGTGAAGGGACAGGGGGCACTGAAGCTTTCTTT.